This T cell receptor beta chain was sequenced during a study of post-analysis software for immune sequencing data. Looking at the study overall: The disease courses covered relapsing-remitting, secondary progressive and progressive-relapsing multiple sclerosis.

The V end was cut by 4 bases, the J end by 1 base, with 13 bases between. The CDR3 has 15 amino acids. The germline V gene has CDR1 SEHNR and CDR2 FQNEAQ (reference sequence). On this clonotype itself: Its antigen is undetermined.

General study results and limits: Five or six TRBV segments, TRBV5-6, TRBV5-1 and TRBV20-1 among them, were found more frequent in patients than controls.

Researchers reported that TCR beta cDNA libraries carried unique molecular identifiers. TCRdb re-called the PCR reads with MiXCR, one entry per CDR3 protein. The sample holds 750,000 to 950,000 distinct CDR3 sequences, roughly half seen once. Specimen: blood. This TCR came from a girl aged 5-17 years with multiple sclerosis. This chain joins TRBV7-9 and TRBJ1-2, with D unresolved. CDR3 in amino acids: CASSSDGANNYGYTF. CDR3 DNA sequence: TGTGCCAGCAGCTCAGACGGCGCAAATAACTATGGCTACACCTTC.